This T cell receptor beta chain was obtained from a study of blood T cell repertoires in COVID-19. V lost 2 bases and J lost 3; bases outside the gene matches: 13. The germline V gene encodes CDR1 MGHRA and CDR2 YSYEKL. This CDR3 region has 19 residues. Sequenced by immunoSEQ multiplex PCR; TCRdb stores in-frame clones only, minus some. The data hold some 530,000 clones, with roughly nine tenths observed a single time. Researchers sorted participants into cohorts using their self-reported clinical history. The chain recombines TRBV4-1 with TRBJ2-4; 10 bases agree with TRBD2. Sequences were obtained from PBMCs or T cells enriched from blood (not recorded which). This clonotype was obtained from a woman aged 55-69 years who had recovered from COVID-19. CDR3 sequence reads: CASSQQHLWTSGIKNIQYF. Here the CDR3 DNA reads TGCGCCAGCAGCCAACAACACCTATGGACTAGCGGAATCAAAAACATTCAGTACTTC.